The clone carrying this TCR beta chain is a singleton in its sample. The CDR3 has 12 residues. The ends were cut back, 5 bases at V and 2 bases at J, with 6 bases in the middle. The V gene's germline CDR1 is SGHRS and CDR2 YFSETQ. This sample is part of a study of blood T cell repertoires in COVID-19. Background on the study: Italy, Spain and the United States were the sources of the convalescent and acute COVID-19 samples. T cells, B-cell-depleted T cells, or PBMCs provided the cDNA or gDNA that served as material.

Original processing notes: Reference gene primer amplification gave nucleated cell count estimates. Using immunoSEQ multiplex PCR, the repertoire was profiled, and TCRdb retains in-frame clones only, with some absent. The D gene and trimming were derived from the DNA, and the V and J assignments and clone size from that table. The sample has some 200,000 clones; 85% to 90% are singletons. The source material was peripheral blood. This TCR was recovered from a woman aged 80 or over in a cohort sampled during active or convalescent COVID-19. This chain links TRBV5-1 with TRBJ2-3; no definite D call. CDR3 DNA sequence: TGCGCCAGCAGACAGAACACAGATACGCAGTATTTT. As protein: CASRQNTDTQYF. Full variable domain (outside the CDR3, taken from reference TRBV5-1 and TRBJ2-3): KAGVTQTPRYLIKTRGQQVTLSCSPISGHRSVSWYQQTPGQGLQFLFEYFSETQRNKGNFPGRFSGRQFSNSRSEMNVSTLELGDSALYLCASRQNTDTQYFGPGTRLTVL.